Presented here are 26 T cell receptor beta chains from one specimen sequenced in a study of identical twins. TCRdb reprocessed the 5' RACE reads with MiXCR, giving one entry per CDR3 protein. This sample has under 300,000 distinct CDR3 sequences, with about an eighth found just once. The sequenced material came from memory (CD45RO+) T cells sorted from blood. These receptors were obtained from a woman between 18 and 30 years old in good health.

The chain employs TRBV5-4 and TRBJ2-2; no firm D call. Germline CDR1 reads SGHNT; CDR2 reads YYREEE (reference sequence). The length of the CDR3 is 14 residues. V was shortened by 0 bases and J by 7 bases, with 10 bases between the two germline ends. CDR3 protein: CASSLAKSYGELFF. In nucleotides, the CDR3 is TGTGCCAGCAGCTTGGCGAAATCTTACGGGGAGCTGTTTTTT.

This clonotype occurred a few times. The rearrangement uses TRBV5-1 and TRBJ2-1, with a possible D match to TRBD2 (6 bases). The CDR3 spans 15 residues. Germline V gene data show CDR1 as SGHRS and CDR2 as YFSETQ. The V end was cut by 2 bases, the J end by 1 base, with 10 bases between. The CDR3 loop reads CASSFLANSYNEQFF. CDR3 DNA: TGCGCCAGCAGCTTTCTAGCGAATTCCTACAATGAGCAGTTCTTC.

This clonotype was seen many times. V and J are TRBV24-1 and TRBJ2-1, with D possibly matching TRBD2 (6 bases). Trimming left V 3 bases short and J 6 bases short, with 14 bases between. The CDR3 runs 15 residues. Germline CDR1 reads KGHDR; CDR2 reads SFDVKD. CDR3 loop: CATSDATTRGNEQFF. In DNA form, the CDR3 reads TGTGCCACCAGTGATGCAACGACTAGAGGCAATGAGCAGTTCTTC.

This clonotype has only a few counts. The J gene is TRBJ1-1, the V gene TRBV5-6; D possibly corresponds to TRBD1 (6 bases). V gave up 4 bases and J gave up 1 base, with 11 bases separating them. The CDR3 length is 14 residues. Germline values: CDR1 SGHDT, CDR2 YYEEEE. The chain's CDR3 is CASSHQGRNTEAFF. For the CDR3, the DNA is TGTGCCAGCAGCCACCAGGGGCGGAACACTGAAGCTTTCTTT. The full variable domain, rest sourced from reference TRBV5-6 and TRBJ1-1, is DAGVTQSPTHLIKTRGQQVTLRCSPKSGHDTVSWYQQALGQGPQFIFQYYEEEERQRGNFPDRFSGHQFPNYSSELNVNALLLGDSALYLCASSHQGRNTEAFFGQGTRLTVV.

V is TRBV12-3 or TRBV12-4 and J is TRBJ2-3, with 8 positions matching TRBD2. The CDR3 runs 16 residues. V trimming: 5 bases; J trimming: 4 bases; junction bases outside the gene matches: 11. Here the CDR3 reads CASSIVGGRWADTQYF. In DNA, the CDR3 is TGTGCCAGCAGTATCGTCGGCGGGAGGTGGGCAGATACGCAGTATTTT.

This chain uses TRBV6-1 with TRBJ1-2; the match to TRBD1 covers 7 bases. This CDR3 is built from 14 residues. V shed 10 bases, J shed 5 bases, and the junction held 13 bases outside the gene matches. Germline assignment: CDR1 MNHNS and CDR2 SASEGT. The CDR3 DNA reads TGTGCCACCGGATCCCGAGGGACAGTATATGGCTACACCTTC. It codes for CATGSRGTVYGYTF.

This clonotype came up many times. The V gene is TRBV7-2, the J gene TRBJ2-1; D may match TRBD1 or TRBD2 (5 bases each). The CDR3 runs 15 residues. The germline V gene has CDR1 SGHTA and CDR2 FQGNSA. The germline V and J ends were trimmed by 4 bases and 0 bases, with 10 bases remaining between them. The CDR3 reads CASSSGRSSYNEQFF. In DNA form, the CDR3 reads TGTGCCAGCAGCTCGGGACGCAGCTCCTACAATGAGCAGTTCTTC.

The chain uses TRBV24-1 and TRBJ2-5, with 9 bases matching TRBD2. CDR1 is KGHDR, CDR2 SFDVKD, per germline. The J segment lost 2 bases and the V segment lost 4 bases, leaving 4 bases of the junction unmatched. The CDR3 contains 15 residues. The CDR3 DNA is TGTGCCACCAGTGACCGGCGGGGGGGACAAGAGACCCAGTACTTC. This translates into CATSDRRGGQETQYF.

This chain joins TRBV6-2 or TRBV6-3 and TRBJ2-2; D may be TRBD2 (6 bases). The CDR3 totals 14 residues. The germline V and J ends were trimmed by 6 bases and 1 base, with 9 bases remaining between them. CDR1 and CDR2 (germline): MNHEY, SVGEGT. The CDR3 sequence is CASRSSGNTGELFF. CDR3 in DNA: TGTGCCAGCAGGAGTAGCGGGAACACCGGGGAGCTGTTTTTT.

Here the CDR3 reads CASSPTGTSTDTQYF. DNA for the CDR3: TGTGCCAGCAGCCCCACCGGGACTAGCACAGATACGCAGTATTTT. The chain joins TRBV7-6 to TRBJ2-3, with TRBD2 as a possible D gene (6 bases). CDR1 and CDR2 (germline): SGHVS, FNYEAQ. Trimming removed 5 bases from V and 0 bases from J, with 12 bases in between. This CDR3 region has 15 residues.

J is TRBJ2-3 and V is TRBV6-6; the match to TRBD2 covers 12 bases. V shed 7 bases, J shed 10 bases, and the junction held 6 bases outside the gene matches. CDR1 and CDR2 (germline): MNHNY, SVGAGI (reference sequence). The CDR3 loop spans 13 amino acids. CDR3 residues: CASITGTSGSQYF. CDR3 DNA sequence: TGTGCCAGCATTACCGGGACTAGCGGGTCGCAGTATTTT.

This clonotype was counted between two and nine times. DNA for the CDR3: TGTGCCAGCAGCATCAGTGTGGGGGCCTACGAGCAGTACTTC. This encodes CASSISVGAYEQYF. The chain has TRBV7-9 and TRBJ2-7, with D possibly called TRBD1 or TRBD2 (5 bases each). V shed 5 bases and J shed 2 bases, with 13 bases lying between them. Per germline, CDR1 SEHNR and CDR2 FQNEAQ (reference sequence). The CDR3 has 14 residues.

Only a few counts were recorded for this clonotype. V gene TRBV7-6 combines with J gene TRBJ2-7, with 7 bases fitting TRBD1. The CDR3 loop spans 15 amino acids. V shed 5 bases, J shed 2 bases, and the junction held 9 bases outside the gene matches. From germline, CDR1 is SGHVS and CDR2 FNYEAQ. The CDR3 DNA is TGTGCCAGCAGCCAGGGAAGGACAGGAACCTACGAGCAGTACTTC. Translation gives CASSQGRTGTYEQYF.

This chain joins TRBV20-1 and TRBJ1-4; D is unresolved. CDR3 length: 14 amino acids. Germline V gives CDR1 DFQATT, CDR2 SNEGSKA (reference sequence). Trimming pared 6 bases from V and 0 bases from J, leaving 11 bases between. The CDR3, as DNA: TGCAGTGCCGTTGTTCCTCCAACTAATGAAAAACTGTTTTTT. As protein: CSAVVPPTNEKLFF.

The V gene is TRBV7-2, the J gene TRBJ2-3, with 11 bases lining up with TRBD2. CDR1 and CDR2 from the germline V gene are SGHTA and FQGNSA. The CDR3 contains 16 residues. V was clipped by 5 bases and J by 7 bases; unmatched bases: 11. Here the CDR3 DNA reads TGTGCCAGCAGCGTTAGCACTAGCGGGAGTGGTTATACGCAGTATTTT. Translated, it gives CASSVSTSGSGYTQYF.

The rearrangement uses TRBV7-9 and TRBJ2-7, with no clear D. The CDR3 consists of 12 residues. Germline V CDR1 and CDR2: SEHNR, FQNEAQ (reference sequence). Trimming cost V 4 bases and J 5 bases, with 9 bases left between them. This chain's CDR3 is CASSSRPNEQYF. CDR3 coding DNA: TGTGCCAGCAGCTCGCGGCCCAACGAGCAGTACTTC.

The chain uses TRBV29-1 and TRBJ1-2, with D possibly TRBD1 on 5 matching bases. V was trimmed by 5 bases and J by 4 bases, leaving 11 bases between them. CDR3 size: 12 residues. Germline-derived CDR1 and CDR2 are SQVTM and ANQGSEA. In nucleotides, the CDR3 is TGCAGCGTTCCCGACAGAGCCTATGGCTACACCTTC. This translates into CSVPDRAYGYTF.

The chain carries TRBV6-5 and TRBJ1-2; 9 positions agree with TRBD1. There are 14 residues in the CDR3. V was pared by 4 bases and J by 7 bases, with 7 bases of the junction left unmatched. Germline CDR1 MNHEY, CDR2 SVGAGI. The CDR3 reads CASSSIGQGSGYTF. DNA of the CDR3: TGTGCCAGCAGTTCGATCGGACAGGGGAGTGGCTACACCTTC.

This clonotype was found a few times. V gene TRBV2 combines with J gene TRBJ2-1; 12 bases map to TRBD2. Germline V gives CDR1 SNHLY, CDR2 FYNNEI. With V trimmed by 2 bases and J by 5 bases, 7 bases remained unmatched. The length of the CDR3 is 17 residues. The CDR3: CASSERVLAGGNNEQFF. The CDR3 DNA reads TGTGCCAGCAGTGAAAGGGTCCTAGCGGGGGGGAACAATGAGCAGTTCTTC.

This chain uses TRBV5-1 with TRBJ1-2; 7 bases are a match to TRBD1. CDR1 SGHRS and CDR2 YFSETQ come from the germline V gene. V gave up 4 bases and J gave up 8 bases; unmatched junction bases: 11. CDR3 length equals 14 residues. The CDR3 sequence is CASSKQGNHEGYTF. The CDR3 bases are TGCGCCAGCAGCAAACAGGGGAATCATGAGGGCTACACCTTC.

The chain is built from TRBV5-1 and TRBJ2-3; D unclear. Trimming removed 0 bases from V and 3 bases from J, with 17 bases in between. Germline V gives CDR1 SGHRS, CDR2 YFSETQ. The CDR3 has 17 residues. The CDR3 nucleotides read TGCGCCAGCAGCTTGGCAGGTAGTGGGCCCCGGACAGATACGCAGTATTTT. Translating gives CASSLAGSGPRTDTQYF.

This clonotype was counted only a few times. The chain carries TRBV5-1 and TRBJ1-1; D perhaps matches TRBD1 (5 bases). CDR3 length: 14 amino acids. Germline assignment: CDR1 SGHRS and CDR2 YFSETQ. Trimming took 3 bases from V and 3 from J, leaving 12 bases between them. DNA of the CDR3: TGCGCCAGCAGCTCTCGGGCGGGGGACACTGAAGCTTTCTTT. Protein: CASSSRAGDTEAFF.

This chain links TRBV7-9 with TRBJ1-6; 9 bases agree with TRBD1. The V segment lost 3 bases and the J segment 7 bases; nucleotides outside the gene matches: 10. The CDR3 is 17 residues long. CDR1 is SEHNR and CDR2 is FQNEAQ in the germline V gene (reference sequence). CDR3 amino acids: CASSFGYYGTGNSPLHF. CDR3 nucleotide sequence: TGTGCCAGCAGCTTTGGCTACTACGGGACAGGGAATTCACCCCTCCACTTT. Together with reference TRBV7-9 and TRBJ1-6, the CDR3 gives the full variable domain: DTGVSQNPRHKITKRGQNVTFRCDPISEHNRLYWYRQTLGQGPEFLTYFQNEAQLEKSRLLSDRFSAERPKGSFSTLEIQRTEQGDSAMYLCASSFGYYGTGNSPLHFGNGTRLTVT.

The chain carries TRBV4-3 and TRBJ1-1; D is unclear. Germline CDR1 is LGHNA and CDR2 is YSLEER. The CDR3 spans 15 residues. The germline V and J ends were trimmed by 1 base and 0 bases, with 9 bases remaining between them. Here the CDR3 DNA reads TGCGCCAGCAGCCAAGCCGGATTTCTGAACACTGAAGCTTTCTTT. Protein product: CASSQAGFLNTEAFF.

In its sample, this clonotype was seen many times. The rearrangement uses TRBV5-6 and TRBJ2-3; 7 nucleotides line up with TRBD2. CDR1 and CDR2 (germline): SGHDT, YYEEEE. J gave up 2 bases and V 0 bases, and 3 bases lay outside the gene matches. There are 15 residues in the CDR3. The CDR3 bases are TGTGCCAGCAGCTTGGTCAGGGACTACACAGATACGCAGTATTTT. Protein: CASSLVRDYTDTQYF.

The sample holds a few counts of this clonotype. The gene calls are TRBV20-1 and TRBJ2-7, with 8 bases fitting TRBD1. The CDR3 is 13 residues long. The J segment lost 4 bases and the V segment lost 3 bases, leaving 5 bases of the junction unmatched. Germline CDR1 reads DFQATT; CDR2 reads SNEGSKA (reference sequence). CDR3: CSARKTGAYEQYF. For the CDR3, the DNA is TGCAGTGCTAGGAAGACAGGGGCGTACGAGCAGTACTTC.